This entry lists 18 T cell receptor beta chains sequenced from one sample in a study of Ad26.COV2.S vaccination and SARS-CoV-2 variants. Noted treatment: about 20 received Ad26.COV2.S at low or high dose, single or two shots; a few received placebo; per-sample allocation not given. All samples were drawn on day 63, counting from the first vaccine or placebo injection. Libraries were prepared by immunoSEQ multiplex PCR; TCRdb keeps only in-frame clonotypes and omits some of them. The sample consists of 400,000 to 450,000 clones, 90% of them appearing once. Specimen: peripheral blood, collected in a trial of Ad26.COV2.S vaccine versus placebo. Source of these receptors: a person between 18 and 59 years old who received the Ad26.COV2.S COVID-19 vaccine or a placebo.

The chain combines TRBV28 with TRBJ1-2; D possibly corresponds to TRBD1 (5 bases). The CDR3 is 15 residues long. The V gene lost 5 bases and the J gene lost 5 bases, with 18 bases spanning the gap. Germline V gene sequence: CDR1 MDHEN, CDR2 SYDVKM. The CDR3 is CASSGSGQGGYGYTF. The CDR3 DNA reads TGTGCCAGCAGTGGTTCCGGGCAGGGAGGATATGGCTACACCTTC.

The chain uses TRBV13 and TRBJ2-7; 8 nucleotides align to TRBD2. Germline V CDR1 and CDR2: PRHDT, FYEKMQ (reference sequence). The CDR3 consists of 16 residues. Trimming cost V 1 base and J 7 bases; bases outside gene matches: 12. The CDR3 region is CASSLEDSGALSEQYF. The CDR3 DNA reads TGTGCCAGCAGCTTAGAGGATAGCGGGGCCCTTTCAGAGCAGTACTTC.

This clone has just one count. V and J are TRBV5-1 and TRBJ1-1, with TRBD1 identical over 9 bases. The J segment lost 10 bases and the V segment lost 0 bases, leaving 4 bases of the junction unmatched. There are 13 residues in the CDR3. CDR1 is SGHRS, CDR2 YFSETQ, per germline. CDR3 in amino acids: CASSLGTGAGAFF. The CDR3 region has the DNA TGCGCCAGCAGCTTGGGGACAGGGGCTGGAGCTTTCTTT.

The chain combines TRBV4-3 with TRBJ2-4; maybe TRBD2 (7 bases). CDR3 length equals 16 residues. V lost 3 bases and J lost 7, with 19 bases in between. Germline loops: CDR1 LGHNA, CDR2 YSLEER. CDR3 loop: CASSHPGDGGRNIQYF. The CDR3 region has the DNA TGCGCCAGCAGCCACCCAGGTGACGGGGGGCGCAACATTCAGTACTTC.

A few counts support this clone. The chain is built from TRBV7-9 and TRBJ2-3, with a possible D match to TRBD1 (6 bases). The CDR3 has 13 residues. V was trimmed by 2 bases and J by 3 bases, leaving 6 bases between them. The V gene's germline CDR1 is SEHNR and CDR2 FQNEAQ (reference sequence). The CDR3: CASSLQGTDTQYF. Written as DNA, the CDR3 is TGTGCCAGCAGCTTACAGGGGACAGATACGCAGTATTTT.

The rearrangement uses TRBV7-9 and TRBJ2-1; 8 nucleotides align to TRBD1. This CDR3 comprises 15 residues. Germline V gene sequence: CDR1 SEHNR, CDR2 FQNEAQ (reference sequence). Germline trimming cut 5 bases from V and 3 bases from J; bases unmatched to any gene: 6. The CDR3 DNA sequence: TGTGCCAGCAGCCCCGGACAGGGAATCTACAATGAGCAGTTCTTC. Amino acid sequence: CASSPGQGIYNEQFF.

The chain has TRBV5-3 and TRBJ1-1; D is perhaps TRBD1 (5 bases). TRBV5-3 is an ORF; its function is uncertain. The germline V and J ends were trimmed by 2 bases and 1 base, with 9 bases remaining between them. The CDR3 is made up of 14 amino acids. In nucleotides, the CDR3 is TGTGCCAGAAGCTTTAAGGGGCCGAACACTGAAGCTTTCTTT. Its protein is CARSFKGPNTEAFF.

The rearrangement links TRBV27 to TRBJ1-6; tentative D call: TRBD1 (5 bases). Trimming pared 2 bases from V and 6 bases from J, leaving 11 bases between. This CDR3 is 15 amino acids long. Germline V gene lookup returns CDR1 MNHEY and CDR2 SMNVEV (reference sequence). CDR3 sequence (DNA): TGTGCCAGCAGTTTAATGGGGGACTCTAATTCACCCCTCCACTTT. Amino acid sequence: CASSLMGDSNSPLHF.

The chain links TRBV7-8 to TRBJ2-2; either TRBD1 or TRBD2 may supply D (5 bases each). Per the germline V gene, CDR1 is SGHVS and CDR2 is FQNEAQ. The CDR3 consists of 15 residues. The V gene lost 0 bases and the J gene lost 5 bases, with 10 bases spanning the gap. CDR3 nucleotide sequence: TGTGCCAGCAGCTTAGCCGGGACCACAACCGGGGAGCTGTTTTTT. Amino acids: CASSLAGTTTGELFF.

The V and J genes are TRBV5-1 and TRBJ2-1; a possible D gene is TRBD2 (6 bases). The length of the CDR3 is 14 residues. Looked up from germline, CDR1 is SGHRS and CDR2 is YFSETQ. V lost 5 bases, J lost 4 bases, and 13 bases lay in between. The CDR3 loop is CASRSGEGYNEQFF. The DNA for the CDR3 is TGCGCCAGCAGATCGGGAGAGGGATACAATGAGCAGTTCTTC. The whole variable domain, filled in from reference TRBV5-1 and TRBJ2-1, reads KAGVTQTPRYLIKTRGQQVTLSCSPISGHRSVSWYQQTPGQGLQFLFEYFSETQRNKGNFPGRFSGRQFSNSRSEMNVSTLELGDSALYLCASRSGEGYNEQFFGPGTRLTVL.

The chain combines TRBV5-4 with TRBJ1-2; perhaps TRBD1 as D (6 bases). The CDR3 sequence is 13 residues long. With 2 bases removed from V and 4 bases from J, the gap between germline ends came to 9 bases. Germline-derived CDR1 and CDR2 are SGHNT and YYREEE (reference sequence). CDR3 amino acids: CASSFRGGYGYTF. The CDR3 nucleotides read TGTGCCAGCAGCTTCAGGGGCGGCTATGGCTACACCTTC.

This chain joins TRBV11-2 and TRBJ1-3; a possible D gene is TRBD1 (6 bases). This CDR3 is built from 15 residues. In germline, CDR1 is SGHAT, CDR2 FQNNGV. V shed 5 bases and J shed 12 bases, with 23 bases lying between them. The CDR3 loop is CASSPSTGRGHHIYF. CDR3 sequence (DNA): TGTGCCAGCAGCCCCTCGACAGGTCGGGGTCATCACATATATTTT.

The chain uses TRBV2 and TRBJ2-5, with TRBD1 matching over 7 bases. V lost 0 bases and J lost 5; bases outside the gene matches: 6. Germline V lookup: CDR1 SNHLY, CDR2 FYNNEI. The CDR3 runs to 15 residues. The CDR3 DNA is TGTGCCAGCAGTGAAGCGACAGGGATCGGGGAGACCCAGTACTTC. Translation gives CASSEATGIGETQYF.

The J gene is TRBJ2-4, the V gene TRBV5-1, with D hard to call. The V and J ends lost 0 bases and 4 bases respectively, with 5 bases between them. Germline V lookup: CDR1 SGHRS, CDR2 YFSETQ. CDR3 size: 13 residues. This chain's CDR3 is CASSLVDKNIQYF. Here the CDR3 DNA reads TGCGCCAGCAGCTTGGTCGATAAAAACATTCAGTACTTC.

This chain links TRBV13 with TRBJ2-5; possibly TRBD2 for D (6 bases). CDR1 is PRHDT, CDR2 FYEKMQ, per germline (reference sequence). The V end lost 7 bases, the J end lost 0 bases, and 21 bases lay between the germline ends. The CDR3 loop spans 17 amino acids. The CDR3 loop reads CASTLRGQRAYQETQYF. The DNA of the CDR3 is TGTGCCAGCACCCTTAGGGGTCAGCGGGCCTACCAAGAGACCCAGTACTTC.

V is TRBV30 and J is TRBJ1-1; D remains ambiguous. The germline gives CDR1 GTSNPN, CDR2 SVGIG (reference sequence). The CDR3 runs to 14 residues. V shed 5 bases and J shed 6 bases, with 19 bases lying between them. The CDR3 sequence: CAWSSFAAPPEAFF. CDR3 sequence (DNA): TGTGCCTGGTCTTCATTTGCGGCGCCTCCTGAAGCTTTCTTT.

V gene TRBV6-2 or TRBV6-3 combines with J gene TRBJ2-1; no clear D. The CDR3 is made up of 14 amino acids. The germline CDR1 and CDR2 sequences are MNHEY and SVGEGT. V lost 3 bases and J 5 bases, leaving 11 bases between the germline ends. The CDR3 loop is CASSYSKINNEQFF. Here the CDR3 DNA reads TGTGCCAGCAGTTATTCGAAGATAAACAATGAGCAGTTCTTC.

This chain uses TRBV5-1 with TRBJ1-2; D gene unclear. The germline V and J ends were trimmed by 0 bases and 6 bases, with 9 bases remaining between them. Looked up from germline, CDR1 is SGHRS and CDR2 is YFSETQ. CDR3 size: 13 residues. The CDR3 loop is CASSLGHGDGYTF. The CDR3 region has the DNA TGCGCCAGCAGCTTGGGGCATGGAGATGGCTACACCTTC.